Sequencing of this T cell receptor (beta chain) was carried out in a study of CD8 T cells in Susac syndrome. Notes on the study in general: The CD4+ T cell repertoire of patients with Susac syndrome showed no detectable clonal expansion.

In regard to this clonotype: What it binds is unknown.

Germline CDR1 reads LGHDT; CDR2 reads YNNKEL (reference sequence). V lost 0 bases and J lost 4, with 6 bases in between. The CDR3 is 13 residues long. TCR beta was sequenced from blood CD8+ and CD4+ T cells. Negative magnetic isolation gave CD8+ and CD4+ cells; FACS enriched CD8+ TEMRA. RNA was extracted with the RNeasy kit, and a quantity of about 0.45 to 1 ug was reverse transcribed using random hexamers. Amplification of the TCR beta CDR3 was carried out by immunoSEQ multiplex PCR, which spanned a total of 54 Vbeta and 13 Jbeta segments. TCRdb re-analysed the immunoSEQ multiplex PCR reads in MiXCR, keeping a single row per CDR3 protein. The sample holds roughly 250,000 distinct CDR3 sequences, 90% to 97% seen once.

The sequenced sample consisted of CD4+ T cells from PBMCs. This clonotype was obtained from a human donor with Susac syndrome. This chain links TRBV3-1 with TRBJ1-2; D call uncertain. The chain's CDR3 is CASSQDRLYGYTF. DNA for the CDR3: TGTGCCAGCAGCCAAGATCGGCTCTATGGCTACACCTTC. The full variable domain, with the rest looked up from reference TRBV3-1 and TRBJ1-2, is DTAVSQTPKYLVTQMGNDKSIKCEQNLGHDTMYWYKQDSKKFLKIMFSYNNKELIINETVPNRFSPKSPDKAHLNLHINSLELGDSAVYFCASSQDRLYGYTFGSGTRLTVV.